This TCR beta chain was identified in a study of vaccination effects on CD4 cells after COVID-19. The J segment lost 6 bases and the V segment lost 1 base, leaving 7 bases of the junction unmatched. The CDR3 contains 16 residues. Per the germline V gene, CDR1 is SEHNR and CDR2 is FQNEAQ (reference sequence). In its sample, this clone was seen a few times. Its antigen is as yet unknown. Profiling relied on immunoSEQ multiplex PCR, and the TCRdb table lists in-frame clones only, not all of them. The table shows around 54,000 clones, with around 75% occurring only once. In the ViraFEST assay, antigen-specific CD4+ clonotypes were identified by expansion after peptide-pool stimulation. The culture ran for around nine days before CD4+ T cells were isolated. A half-medium replacement with IL-2 medium was carried out on days 3 and 7.

This receptor was taken from a human donor who received a COVID-19 vaccine. This rearrangement joins TRBV7-9 to TRBJ1-2; 11 nucleotides line up with TRBD1. Sequenced here: CD4+ T cells from PBMCs cultured with HCoV-229E spike peptides, sampled before COVID-19 vaccination. The CDR3 region has the DNA TGTGCCAGCAGCTTAGGCCCAAGGACAGGGGGCCATGGCTACACCTTC. Amino acid sequence: CASSLGPRTGGHGYTF.